This T cell receptor (beta chain) was found in a study of blood T cells in healthy people across ages. Study-level findings and limits: TCR beta diversity per million T cells fell roughly linearly with age. The long-lived group displayed more naive CD4+ cells, plus higher diversity, than the aged donors did. Estimates drawn from one million T cells were deemed to understate diversity.

Isolating PBMCs gave at least 6.5 million of these cells per sample. This CDR3 region has 14 residues. V trimming: 6 bases; J trimming: 7 bases; junction bases outside the gene matches: 9. A remark on this clonotype: Antigen unknown.

The second PCR ran about 6 to 12 cycles with a sample-barcoded 5' primer and J-beta primers. From the 5' RACE reads, TCRdb called clonotypes with MiXCR, one entry per CDR3 protein. The profile shows some 1 million distinct CDR3 sequences, around 43% of them singletons. This sequence joins TRBV12-3 or TRBV12-4 and TRBJ2-1, with 7 bases aligning to TRBD1. The receptor's source is a woman aged 55-70 years in good health. The sequenced sample consisted of blood. The CDR3 is CASRGDRSRNEQFF. The DNA of the CDR3 is TGTGCCAGCAGGGGGGACAGATCGAGAAATGAGCAGTTCTTC.